This TCR beta chain emerged from a study of regulatory T cells in long-lasting Graves disease. Germline-derived CDR1 and CDR2 are SGHAT and FQNNGV. This CDR3 region has 13 residues. Trimming cost V 5 bases and J 2 bases, with 7 bases left between them. Comment on this clonotype: Its antigen remains unidentified.

The sample's time point: persistent/refractory GD, antithyroid drugs over 5 years with positive TRAb. With RNA extracted from PBMCs as input, the TCR library was made. HTBI primers from iRepertoire and Arm-PCR of CDR3 regions yielded the TCR beta libraries. Per the authors' pipeline: The study identified roughly 59 TRBV and some 13 TRBJ segments across samples. MiXCR was run by TCRdb on the multiplex PCR reads, yielding one entry per CDR3 protein. The authors' filters were not applied to this entry. The sample has 360,000 or so distinct CDR3 sequences; approximately 25% are singletons. Study-wide results and caveats: Among samples with persistent disease, TRBV28, TRBJ1-2 and TRBJ2-5 were favored.

This receptor was taken from a woman in her forties with Graves disease. V gene TRBV11-2 combines with J gene TRBJ1-3; D gene unclear. The input for sequencing was peripheral blood mononuclear cells (PBMCs), taken when the disease was refractory, from a patient treated with antithyroid drugs. In nucleotides, the CDR3 is TGTGCCAGCAGCGTAAGGGCTGGAAACACCATATATTTT. This codes for CASSVRAGNTIYF.